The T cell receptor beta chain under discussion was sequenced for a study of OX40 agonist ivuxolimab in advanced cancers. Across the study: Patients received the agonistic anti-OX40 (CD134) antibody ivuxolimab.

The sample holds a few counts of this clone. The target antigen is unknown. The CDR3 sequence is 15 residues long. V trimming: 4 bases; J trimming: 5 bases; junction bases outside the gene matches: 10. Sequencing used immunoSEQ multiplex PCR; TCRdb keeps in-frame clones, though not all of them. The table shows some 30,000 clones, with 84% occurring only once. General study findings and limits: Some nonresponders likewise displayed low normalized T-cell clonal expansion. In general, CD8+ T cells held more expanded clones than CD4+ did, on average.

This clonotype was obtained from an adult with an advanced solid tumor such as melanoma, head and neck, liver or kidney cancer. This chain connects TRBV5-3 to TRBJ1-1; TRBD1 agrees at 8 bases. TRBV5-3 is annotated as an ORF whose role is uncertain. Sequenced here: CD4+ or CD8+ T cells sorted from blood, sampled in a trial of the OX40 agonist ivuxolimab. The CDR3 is CARSQYRGIRTEAFF. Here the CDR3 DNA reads TGTGCCAGAAGCCAGTACAGGGGGATAAGGACTGAAGCTTTCTTT.